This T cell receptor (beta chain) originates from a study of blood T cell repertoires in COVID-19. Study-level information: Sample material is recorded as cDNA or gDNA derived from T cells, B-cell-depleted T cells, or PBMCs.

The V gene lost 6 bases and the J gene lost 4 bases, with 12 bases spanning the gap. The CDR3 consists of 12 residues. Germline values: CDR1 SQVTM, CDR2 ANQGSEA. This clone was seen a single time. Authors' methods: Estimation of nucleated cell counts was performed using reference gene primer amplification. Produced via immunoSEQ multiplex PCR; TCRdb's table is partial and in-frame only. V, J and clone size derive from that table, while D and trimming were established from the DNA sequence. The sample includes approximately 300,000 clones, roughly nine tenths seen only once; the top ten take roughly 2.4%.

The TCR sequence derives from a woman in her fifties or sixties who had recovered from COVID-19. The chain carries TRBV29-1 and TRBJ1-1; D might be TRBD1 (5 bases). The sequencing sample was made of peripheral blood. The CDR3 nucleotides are TGCAGCGTCGTAGGGGAGGCCACTGAAGCTTTCTTT. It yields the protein CSVVGEATEAFF.